This is a list of T cell receptor beta chains from one sample in a study of blood T cell repertoires in COVID-19. TCRdb's copy holds only in-frame clones and misses some; the assay was immunoSEQ multiplex PCR. The sample records 200,000 to 300,000 clones, about 86% being singletons. Sequencing was carried out using peripheral blood. These receptors were collected from a man aged 25 to 40 with active or convalescent COVID-19. CDR3s include the opening cysteine and the closing phenylalanine or tryptophan. The D gene is left open where the match is weak. A row's size may be missing; if present it is once, few, many or a size class.

D,length,V,J,size,DNA,CDR3
-,15,TRBV4-2,TRBJ1-1,-,TGTGCCAGCAGCCAAGATTACGGCCGGGGCACTGAAGCTTTCTTT,CASSQDYGRGTEAFF
TRBD1,15,TRBV7-8,TRBJ1-3,-,TGTGCCAGCAGCAACAGGGGGCCCTCTGGAAACACCATATATTTT,CASSNRGPSGNTIYF
TRBD1,16,TRBV2,TRBJ2-7,-,TGTGCCAGCACCCCCAGTTCGGGACAGGGTTTATTCGAGCAGTACTTC,CASTPSSGQGLFEQYF
-,14,TRBV6-5,TRBJ2-1,-,TGTGCCAGCACCTGGTCCCCTAGCGACAATGAGCAGTTCTTC,CASTWSPSDNEQFF
TRBD2,15,TRBV20-1,TRBJ2-7,-,TGCAGTGCTAGTTTTAGAACTAGCGGGGTGAGCGAGCAGTACTTC,CSASFRTSGVSEQYF
-,12,TRBV28,TRBJ1-2,-,TGTGCCAGCAGGCGGAACTATGATGGCTACACCTTC,CASRRNYDGYTF
-,16,TRBV7-9,TRBJ2-3,-,TGTGCCAGCAGCTTAGGGGCGCAGGCTAGCACAGATACGCAGTATTTT,CASSLGAQASTDTQYF
-,12,TRBV5-1,TRBJ2-1,few,TGCGCCAGCAAAACGGCCCGGGGTGAGCAGTTCTTC,CASKTARGEQFF
-,15,TRBV4-3,TRBJ1-6,-,TGCGCCAGCAGCCAAGATCAGCCTGGGAGTTCACCCCTCCACTTT,CASSQDQPGSSPLHF
-,15,TRBV14,TRBJ1-1,-,TGTGCCAGCAGCCAATATGGGGGCGCATCTACTGAAGCTTTCTTT,CASSQYGGASTEAFF
-,17,TRBV7-2,TRBJ1-2,few,TGTGCCAGCAGCTTAGGGACAGAGTATAAATTGGTCTATGGCTACACCTTC,CASSLGTEYKLVYGYTF
-,12,TRBV29-1,TRBJ1-5,few,TGCAGCGCCGCGGACGGGGATCAGCCCCAGCATTTT,CSAADGDQPQHF
-,11,TRBV13,TRBJ2-1,-,TGTGCCAGCAGCGAGGACAATGAGCAGTTCTTC,CASSEDNEQFF
-,15,TRBV7-8,TRBJ1-5,-,TGTGCCAGCAGCCGGATGGGGGGAGGGTACCAGCCCCAGCATTTT,CASSRMGGGYQPQHF
-,14,TRBV3-1/TRBV3-2,TRBJ2-1,-,TGTGCCAGCAGCCAAGATTTCAGGGACAATGAGCAGTTCTTC,CASSQDFRDNEQFF
-,13,TRBV2,TRBJ2-3,-,TGTGCCAGCAGCTACCCCAGGACAGATACGCAGTATTTT,CASSYPRTDTQYF
TRBD2,15,TRBV7-2,TRBJ2-2,-,TGTGCCAGCAGCTTAGGCGGGGGGGCAGGCGGGGAGCTGTTTTTT,CASSLGGGAGGELFF
-,16,TRBV9,TRBJ1-3,-,TGTGCCAGCAGTGGGGGCGCATCCCTCTCTGGAAACACCATATATTTT,CASSGGASLSGNTIYF
-,14,TRBV27,TRBJ1-6,-,TGTGCCAGCAGTTTGGGCGGGGGGGGATCACCCCTCCACTTT,CASSLGGGGSPLHF
-,12,TRBV6-2/TRBV6-3,TRBJ1-1,-,TGTGCCAGCAGTTATGCCAGCACTGAAGCTTTCTTT,CASSYASTEAFF
-,14,TRBV2,TRBJ1-6,-,TGTGCCAGCAGTGGGCCCGGGAACAATTCACCCCTCCACTTT,CASSGPGNNSPLHF
-,18,TRBV7-6,TRBJ1-1,-,TGTGCCAGCAGCCTCTATCCCGGGATGACTAACATGAACACTGAAGCTTTCTTT,CASSLYPGMTNMNTEAFF
-,15,TRBV4-2,TRBJ2-5,-,TGTGCCAGCAGCCAAGATGGGGGGACGGGGGAGACCCAGTACTTC,CASSQDGGTGETQYF
TRBD1,15,TRBV4-3,TRBJ2-5,-,TGCGCCAGCAGCTATACGACAGGGGACCAAGAGACCCAGTACTTC,CASSYTTGDQETQYF
TRBD2,18,TRBV6-2/TRBV6-3,TRBJ2-3,-,TGTGCCAGCAGTTACTCACGCGGGGGGGATCTCCGCACAGATACGCAGTATTTT,CASSYSRGGDLRTDTQYF
TRBD1,18,TRBV6-2/TRBV6-3,TRBJ1-1,-,TGTGCCAGCAGTTACTCGCCCTTGACAGGGCCGATGAACACTGAAGCTTTCTTT,CASSYSPLTGPMNTEAFF
-,16,TRBV3-1/TRBV3-2,TRBJ2-5,-,TGTGCCAGCAGCCCAGACCTGAACCAACCGCAGGAGACCCAGTACTTC,CASSPDLNQPQETQYF
-,15,TRBV5-1,TRBJ2-7,-,TGCGCCAGCAGCCCACAGGGACTAAGCTCCTACGAGCAGTACTTC,CASSPQGLSSYEQYF
-,14,TRBV9,TRBJ1-6,-,TGTGCCAGCAGCGCGGGGGGGGTCGAATCACCCCTCCACTTT,CASSAGGVESPLHF
TRBD2,14,TRBV10-3,TRBJ2-2,many,TGTGCCATCGCCCCGGGGGGGTTAGGCGGGGAGCTGTTTTTT,CAIAPGGLGGELFF
-,15,TRBV7-2,TRBJ1-1,-,TGTGCCAGCAGCTTAGCGGGGGGGGCGGCCACTGAAGCTTTCTTT,CASSLAGGAATEAFF
TRBD1,14,TRBV5-1,TRBJ1-4,-,TGCGCCAGCAGCCTCAGAGGGGGCGATGAAAAACTGTTTTTT,CASSLRGGDEKLFF